This record looks at one T cell receptor beta chain sequence and its context. This specimen comes from a study of blood T cell repertoires in COVID-19. Study in general: In each case, the material was cDNA or gDNA derived from T cells, B-cell-depleted T cells, or PBMCs.

V was shortened by 3 bases and J by 4 bases, with 9 bases between the two germline ends. The CDR3 length is 13 residues. Measured with immunoSEQ multiplex PCR; TCRdb has only the in-frame clones, and not every one. Of around 330,000 clones in the sample, approximately 89% were seen once. Across about two dozen US areas, participants ranged in age from about 18 to 90 years. Cohort 3 donors counted as recovered after two negative PCRs, clearance, or resolved symptoms. The chain uses TRBV12-3 or TRBV12-4 and TRBJ1-1; no firm D call. Material: PBMCs or T cells enriched from blood (not recorded which). This receptor was taken from a woman aged 40 to 50 who had recovered from COVID-19. CDR3 residues: CASSFTPSTEAFF. The DNA of the CDR3 is TGTGCCAGCAGTTTTACCCCGAGCACTGAAGCTTTCTTT.